This TCR beta chain was captured in a study of T cells in Graves' hyperthyroidism and ophthalmopathy. Amplification of TCR beta CDR3 regions was performed using RNA transcripts as template. HTBI primers were used for first-round RT-PCR of the TCR CDR3. A single record per CDR3 protein comes from TCRdb applying MiXCR to the multiplex PCR reads. The table has hundreds of thousands of distinct CDR3 sequences, about half seen once. General study findings and limits: The model made its ophthalmopathy prediction, and onset followed a median approximately 6 months later.

For this clonotype: Its specificity is not known.

The V gene lost 2 bases and the J gene lost 4 bases, with 12 bases spanning the gap. The CDR3 totals 14 residues. The germline V gene encodes CDR1 SGHRS and CDR2 YFSETQ. The J gene is TRBJ1-1, the V gene TRBV5-1, with TRBD1 as a possible D gene (5 bases). The sequenced sample was peripheral blood or thyroid tissue (not recorded which). The TCR sequence derives from a young woman with Graves' hyperthyroidism. CDR3 DNA: TGCGCCAGCAGCTTCGGGGGTGCGGGCACTGAAGCTTTCTTT. This codes for CASSFGGAGTEAFF.